Listed here are 31 T cell receptor beta chains from one sample, sequenced in a study of CD8+ T cells in alopecia areata. Sequencing templates came from extracted RNA that was reverse transcribed into cDNA. Libraries were prepared by immunoSEQ multiplex PCR; TCRdb keeps only in-frame clonotypes and omits some of them. The data show 250,000 to 350,000 clones, around three fifths seen once. Documented treatment: oral pan-JAK inhibitor, 5-10 mg twice daily. The sample in question was CD4+ T cells sorted from blood, obtained around week 53, from a patient treated with tofacitinib. Every receptor here comes from a human donor with alopecia areata.

The J gene is TRBJ2-3, the V gene TRBV5-1; no firm D call. The germline CDR1 and CDR2 sequences are SGHRS and YFSETQ. This CDR3 is 15 amino acids long. The V and J ends lost 4 bases and 1 base respectively, with 13 bases between them. The DNA of the CDR3 is TGCGCCAGCAGCCCACGTGGCGGTGGCACAGATACGCAGTATTTT. As protein: CASSPRGGGTDTQYF. Filled out from reference TRBV5-1 and TRBJ2-3, the complete variable domain reads KAGVTQTPRYLIKTRGQQVTLSCSPISGHRSVSWYQQTPGQGLQFLFEYFSETQRNKGNFPGRFSGRQFSNSRSEMNVSTLELGDSALYLCASSPRGGGTDTQYFGPGTRLTVL.

This clone was detected a few times. The J gene is TRBJ1-1, the V gene TRBV13; no clear D gene. Trimming removed 5 bases at V and 1 base at J, with 8 bases between. CDR3 length: 13 residues. The germline V gene encodes CDR1 PRHDT and CDR2 FYEKMQ (reference sequence). DNA of the CDR3: TGTGCCAGCAGCCGGCAACCGAACACTGAAGCTTTCTTT. Translation gives CASSRQPNTEAFF.

V usage is TRBV5-1 and J usage is TRBJ1-3; D may be TRBD1 (5 bases). Germline CDR1 reads SGHRS; CDR2 reads YFSETQ. The CDR3 spans 16 residues. The ends were cut back, 1 base at V and 0 bases at J, with 11 bases in the middle. CDR3 nucleotides: TGCGCCAGCAGCTTGCAGGGAGGGACCTCTGGAAACACCATATATTTT. Residues: CASSLQGGTSGNTIYF.

As concerns this clone: Other DNA sequences in the sample encode the same CDR3. The rearrangement links TRBV15 to TRBJ1-2; D remains unclear. The CDR3 is 13 residues long. Germline lookup yields CDR1 LNHNV and CDR2 YYDKDF (reference sequence). V lost 0 bases to trimming and J lost 2 bases, with 4 bases between them. CDR3 in amino acids: CATSRDGNYGYTF. The DNA of the CDR3 is TGTGCCACCAGCAGAGATGGCAACTATGGCTACACCTTC.

The chain employs TRBV30 and TRBJ1-2, with D possibly being TRBD1 (5 bases). Germline V lookup: CDR1 GTSNPN, CDR2 SVGIG (reference sequence). CDR3 size: 11 residues. The ends were cut back, 4 bases at V and 10 bases at J, with 13 bases in the middle. The CDR3 bases are TGTGCCTGGACCGGAGGGGCCGTCTACACCTTC. This codes for CAWTGGAVYTF.

This clone was picked up a small number of times. V gene TRBV7-3 combines with J gene TRBJ2-1; 8 bases map to TRBD1. The germline V gene has CDR1 SGHTA and CDR2 FQGTGA. The CDR3 is 13 amino acids. After removal of 4 bases from V and 7 bases from J, the junction contained 3 bases not matched to a gene. CDR3 in DNA: TGTGCCAGCAGCTCGGGACAGGTTAATGAGCAGTTCTTC. This translates into CASSSGQVNEQFF.

This chain joins TRBV29-1 and TRBJ1-1; 10 bases fit TRBD1. After removal of 4 bases from V and 4 bases from J, the junction contained 9 bases not matched to a gene. CDR3 length: 15 residues. The germline CDR1 and CDR2 sequences are SQVTM and ANQGSEA. The CDR3 sequence is CSVGRQGALSTEAFF. CDR3 nucleotides: TGCAGCGTTGGTAGACAGGGGGCGCTTTCCACTGAAGCTTTCTTT. Complete variable domain (other parts from reference TRBV29-1 and TRBJ1-1): SAVISQKPSRDICQRGTSLTIQCQVDSQVTMMFWYRQQPGQSLTLIATANQGSEATYESGFVIDKFPISRPNLTFSTLTVSNMSPEDSSIYLCSVGRQGALSTEAFFGQGTRLTVV.

This clone was seen a single time. The rearrangement joins TRBV6-5 to TRBJ1-2, with 11 bases matching TRBD1. The CDR3 spans 15 residues. CDR1 is MNHEY, CDR2 SVGAGI, per germline. The junction had 11 bases not matched to a gene; V was cut back by 7 bases and J by 7 bases. CDR3 region: CASTSSGTGGFGYTF. The CDR3 DNA reads as TGTGCCAGCACCTCCAGCGGGACAGGGGGTTTTGGCTACACCTTC.

The J gene is TRBJ1-5, the V gene TRBV29-1; no definite D call. The CDR3 totals 12 residues. In germline, CDR1 is SQVTM, CDR2 ANQGSEA. The V end lost 4 bases, the J end lost 1 base, and 5 bases lay between the germline ends. CDR3 amino acids: CSVAESNQPQHF. DNA of the CDR3: TGCAGCGTTGCAGAAAGCAATCAGCCCCAGCATTTT.

CDR3 protein: CASSVRDGVNSPLHF. The CDR3 nucleotides are TGTGCCAGCAGCGTCAGGGACGGGGTTAATTCACCCCTCCACTTT. V gene TRBV9 combines with J gene TRBJ1-6; weak D call: TRBD1 (5 bases). CDR3 length: 15 residues. Germline CDR1 is SGDLS and CDR2 is YYNGEE. V gave up 2 bases and J gave up 6 bases, with 12 bases separating them.

The rearrangement joins TRBV29-1 to TRBJ2-3, with no clear D. The V gene's germline CDR1 is SQVTM and CDR2 ANQGSEA. V was shortened by 7 bases and J by 2 bases, with 16 bases between the two germline ends. This CDR3 has 14 amino acids. DNA of the CDR3: TGCAGCGCCGCATTCGGGCCCTACACAGATACGCAGTATTTT. Its protein is CSAAFGPYTDTQYF.

The V gene is TRBV4-1, the J gene TRBJ1-2; TRBD1 matches at 8 bases. CDR1 and CDR2 from the germline V gene are MGHRA and YSYEKL. J gave up 2 bases and V 6 bases, and 11 bases lay outside the gene matches. This CDR3 has 16 amino acids. CDR3 sequence: CASSLTGTGVNYGYTF. The CDR3 DNA sequence: TGCGCCAGCAGTCTTACCGGGACAGGTGTAAACTATGGCTACACCTTC.

Concerning this clone itself: At one end the junction does not follow the germline gene, possibly because of a read error. The V and J genes are TRBV30 and TRBJ1-1, with 7 bases aligning to TRBD1. Germline assignment: CDR1 GTSNPN and CDR2 SVGIG (reference sequence). The CDR3 sequence is 14 residues long. CDR3 coding DNA: TGTGCCCGGAGTATTCAGGGGGTTAGGACTGAAGCTTTCTTT. Its protein product is CARSIQGVRTEAFF.

The chain combines TRBV30 with TRBJ1-2, with D unclear. Deletions cut 0 bases from V and 8 bases from J, with 19 bases between. Germline values: CDR1 GTSNPN, CDR2 SVGIG (reference sequence). This CDR3 is built from 15 residues. The CDR3: CAWSVIGQVFGGYTF. CDR3 nucleotide sequence: TGTGCCTGGAGTGTAATTGGCCAGGTGTTCGGGGGCTACACCTTC.

This clone has just a few counts. The chain links TRBV2 to TRBJ1-1, with D uncertain. The CDR3 loop spans 13 amino acids. Germline assignment: CDR1 SNHLY and CDR2 FYNNEI. The germline V and J ends were trimmed by 3 bases and 4 bases, with 9 bases remaining between them. Here the CDR3 reads CASSEGPGTEAFF. The CDR3 coding sequence is TGTGCCAGCAGTGAGGGTCCGGGCACTGAAGCTTTCTTT.

The chain has TRBV27 and TRBJ1-1; possible D gene TRBD1, 5 bases. Trimming took 6 bases from V and 0 from J, leaving 11 bases between them. CDR3 length equals 14 residues. From germline, CDR1 is MNHEY and CDR2 SMNVEV (reference sequence). The CDR3 DNA follows: TGTGCCAGCAGACAGGCACTGGTGAACACTGAAGCTTTCTTT. This encodes CASRQALVNTEAFF.

The rearrangement uses TRBV29-1 and TRBJ2-1, with TRBD2 identical over 10 bases. Germline values: CDR1 SQVTM, CDR2 ANQGSEA. The V gene end was trimmed by 5 bases and the J gene end by 7 bases; junction bases not matched to a gene: 5. The CDR3 covers 13 residues. The CDR3 is CSVLLAGFNEQFF. CDR3 bases: TGCAGCGTTCTACTAGCGGGGTTTAATGAGCAGTTCTTC.

Note on this clone: The same CDR3 is also encoded by other DNA sequences in this sample. The chain joins TRBV15 to TRBJ2-7, with D uncertain. Germline V gene lookup returns CDR1 LNHNV and CDR2 YYDKDF (reference sequence). There are 13 residues in the CDR3. Between the trimmed V and J ends, which lost 0 bases and 4 bases, there was a span of 7 bases. The CDR3 DNA reads as TGTGCCACCAGCAGAGATCTACCGTACGAGCAGTACTTC. Protein: CATSRDLPYEQYF.

This clone has only a few counts. The gene calls are TRBV14 and TRBJ2-5; 8 bases are shared with TRBD2. The germline V gene encodes CDR1 SGHDN and CDR2 FVKESK. This CDR3 spans 14 amino acids. V trimming: 2 bases; J trimming: 8 bases; junction bases outside the gene matches: 7. CDR3 sequence (DNA): TGTGCCAGCAGCCAAAATCGGCGGGGGGAAACCCAGTACTTC. Its translation: CASSQNRRGETQYF.

The rearrangement uses TRBV2 and TRBJ2-5, with D tentatively TRBD1 (7 bases). Germline CDR1 is SNHLY and CDR2 is FYNNEI. The germline V and J ends were trimmed by 7 bases and 4 bases, with 13 bases remaining between them. The CDR3 totals 13 residues. The CDR3 DNA reads as TGTGCCAGCACCGGAGGGGGCACAGAGACCCAGTACTTC. This sequence encodes CASTGGGTETQYF.

The chain employs TRBV2 and TRBJ1-2, with D tentatively TRBD1 (6 bases). There are 12 residues in the CDR3. V shed 8 bases and J shed 5 bases, with 12 bases lying between them. Germline CDR1 is SNHLY and CDR2 is FYNNEI. CDR3 region: CASLRTVYGYTF. CDR3 bases: TGTGCCAGCCTAAGGACAGTTTATGGCTACACCTTC.

This clone turned up a few times. V is TRBV27 and J is TRBJ1-4; no clear D gene. In germline, CDR1 is MNHEY, CDR2 SMNVEV (reference sequence). CDR3 length: 11 residues. Trimming cost V 2 bases and J 7 bases, with 2 bases left between them. This CDR3 reads CASSLLEKLFF. In nucleotides, the CDR3 is TGTGCCAGCAGTTTACTTGAAAAACTGTTTTTT.

This chain links TRBV4-1 with TRBJ1-1; D not certain. This CDR3 is built from 16 residues. The germline gives CDR1 MGHRA, CDR2 YSYEKL. Trimming removed 1 base from V and 3 bases from J, with 15 bases in between. The CDR3 bases are TGCGCCAGCAGCCAAGCGGGAGGAAAACTTTACACTGAAGCTTTCTTT. It codes for CASSQAGGKLYTEAFF.

The chain joins TRBV10-3 to TRBJ1-2; 10 bases map to TRBD1. CDR1 is ENHRY, CDR2 SYGVKD, per germline. There are 14 residues in the CDR3. The J segment lost 4 bases and the V segment lost 5 bases, leaving 4 bases of the junction unmatched. The DNA of the CDR3 is TGTGCCATCAGTTCGGGACAGGGGCCCTATGGCTACACCTTC. This codes for CAISSGQGPYGYTF.

This rearrangement joins TRBV30 to TRBJ1-1; D gene unclear. V was pared by 0 bases and J by 0 bases, with 5 bases between. The CDR3 length is 13 residues. The germline V gene encodes CDR1 GTSNPN and CDR2 SVGIG (reference sequence). The chain's CDR3 is CAWSVFMNTEAFF. The DNA of the CDR3 is TGTGCCTGGAGTGTGTTCATGAACACTGAAGCTTTCTTT. Variable domain in full (rest from reference TRBV30 and TRBJ1-1): SQTIHQWPATLVQPVGSPLSLECTVEGTSNPNLYWYRQAAGRGLQLLFYSVGIGQISSEVPQNLSASRPQDRQFILSSKKLLLSDSGFYLCAWSVFMNTEAFFGQGTRLTVV.

Only a few counts were recorded for this clone. The V call is TRBV5-1, the J call TRBJ2-1; D is perhaps TRBD2 (5 bases). The CDR3 length is 15 residues. Trimming stripped 1 base from V and 6 bases from J, with 14 bases between. CDR1 is SGHRS and CDR2 is YFSETQ in the germline V gene. The CDR3: CASSLLQVEGNEQFF. The DNA for the CDR3 is TGCGCCAGCAGCTTGTTGCAAGTAGAGGGCAATGAGCAGTTCTTC.

The rearrangement uses TRBV7-2 and TRBJ2-4; TRBD1 or TRBD2 may be the D gene (5 bases each). The CDR3 is made up of 14 amino acids. The ends were cut back, 5 bases at V and 8 bases at J, with 16 bases in the middle. Germline CDR1 is SGHTA and CDR2 is FQGNSA. The CDR3 DNA reads as TGTGCCAGCAGCCTAGGCTGGGGGAAACACATTCAGTACTTC. It encodes CASSLGWGKHIQYF.

With respect to this clone: In the same sample, other DNA sequences code for this CDR3. V and J are TRBV7-2 and TRBJ1-1; D not certain. Germline V CDR1 and CDR2: SGHTA, FQGNSA. Trimming took off 1 base at V and 0 bases at J, with 6 bases between the two ends. The CDR3 totals 14 residues. CDR3: CASSLVVVNTEAFF. CDR3 DNA sequence: TGTGCCAGCAGCTTAGTTGTGGTGAACACTGAAGCTTTCTTT.

The chain is built from TRBV7-3 and TRBJ2-5, with D unresolved. The germline CDR1 and CDR2 sequences are SGHTA and FQGTGA. The CDR3 extends over 13 amino acids. The ends were cut back, 5 bases at V and 4 bases at J, with 11 bases in the middle. The CDR3 loop is CASSPAAGETQYF. In nucleotides, the CDR3 is TGTGCCAGCAGCCCTGCGGCAGGAGAGACCCAGTACTTC.

This chain connects TRBV5-6 to TRBJ2-3, with 7 bases fitting TRBD1. CDR1 SGHDT and CDR2 YYEEEE come from the germline V gene. The CDR3 totals 15 residues. V shed 3 bases and J 7 bases; nucleotides not matched to a gene: 11. DNA for the CDR3: TGTGCCAGCAGCTCACCGGGACAGATTCTTTATACGCAGTATTTT. Protein sequence: CASSSPGQILYTQYF.

CDR3 nucleotide sequence: TGTGCCATCAGTGGACAGAGTAACTATGGCTACACCTTC. It specifies CAISGQSNYGYTF. V and J are TRBV10-3 and TRBJ1-2; possibly TRBD1 for D (5 bases). In germline, CDR1 is ENHRY, CDR2 SYGVKD. The CDR3 sequence is 13 residues long. The germline V and J ends were trimmed by 4 bases and 1 base, with 7 bases remaining between them.